The rows below give T cell receptor beta chains drawn from one sample of a study of shared clonotypes between healthy human individuals. Sequencing was performed with immunoSEQ multiplex PCR; in TCRdb, only in-frame clones are kept and a portion is missing. The table shows about 2.1 million clones, with about 93% occurring only once. The sequencing sample was made of naive CD8+ T cells from PBMCs. These receptor sequences come from a man aged 18 to 35 in good health. Some clones in this sample may be carry-over from other donors' samples. Both conserved end residues are part of each CDR3. Fields, in order: V gene, J gene, clone size, D gene, CDR3 protein, CDR3 DNA. D genes are given only for firm matches. Clone size, where shown, is once, few, many, or a class for clones that have expanded.

V: TRBV4-2
J: TRBJ1-5
size: once
D: .
CDR3: CASSQAAINQPQHF
DNA: TGTGCCAGCAGCCAGGCCGCTATTAATCAGCCCCAGCATTTT

V: TRBV13
J: TRBJ2-3
size: .
D: TRBD1
CDR3: CASSLGRSRDRGEDTQYF
DNA: TGTGCCAGCAGCTTAGGCAGGAGCCGGGACAGGGGTGAGGATACGCAGTATTTT

V: TRBV7-8
J: TRBJ1-1
size: .
D: .
CDR3: CASRSRDGGLTEAFF
DNA: TGTGCCAGCAGAAGTAGGGACGGAGGCCTCACTGAAGCTTTCTTT

V: TRBV5-8
J: TRBJ2-1
size: .
D: .
CDR3: CASSPGHGAEQFF
DNA: TGTGCCAGCAGCCCGGGACACGGAGCTGAGCAGTTCTTC

V: TRBV7-2
J: TRBJ2-3
size: once
D: TRBD2
CDR3: CASSLLAGGVTDTQYF
DNA: TGTGCCAGCAGCTTATTAGCGGGAGGGGTTACAGATACGCAGTATTTT

V: TRBV4-1
J: TRBJ2-7
size: .
D: .
CDR3: CASSQDPSGAYEQYF
DNA: TGCGCCAGCAGCCAAGATCCGTCAGGGGCCTACGAGCAGTACTTC

V: TRBV4-3
J: TRBJ2-1
size: .
D: .
CDR3: CASSQDSQGFYNEQFF
DNA: TGCGCCAGCAGCCAAGATAGTCAGGGGTTCTACAATGAGCAGTTCTTC

V: TRBV5-1
J: TRBJ1-5
size: once
D: .
CDR3: CASSLLGGDQPQHF
DNA: TGCGCCAGCAGCCTGCTTGGAGGGGATCAGCCCCAGCATTTT

V: TRBV2
J: TRBJ2-7
size: .
D: .
CDR3: CASSETGYEQYF
DNA: TGTGCCAGCAGTGAAACAGGGTACGAGCAGTACTTC

V: TRBV19
J: TRBJ2-3
size: .
D: .
CDR3: CASSRDGRAADTQYF
DNA: TGTGCCAGTAGTAGGGACGGTCGAGCGGCAGATACGCAGTATTTT

V: TRBV9
J: TRBJ2-7
size: .
D: TRBD2
CDR3: CASSVAGGGEQYF
DNA: TGTGCCAGCAGCGTTGCGGGAGGGGGTGAGCAGTACTTC

V: TRBV10-3
J: TRBJ2-2
size: .
D: .
CDR3: CAISESGSGELFF
DNA: TGTGCCATCAGTGAGTCAGGGTCCGGGGAGCTGTTTTTT

V: TRBV6-6
J: TRBJ1-3
size: .
D: TRBD1
CDR3: CASSYEGTGGNTIYF
DNA: TGTGCCAGCAGTTACGAAGGGACAGGTGGAAACACCATATATTTT

V: TRBV9
J: TRBJ2-5
size: .
D: .
CDR3: CASSITHGTTETQYF
DNA: TGTGCCAGCAGCATCACGCACGGGACAACAGAGACCCAGTACTTC

V: TRBV7-9
J: TRBJ2-3
size: .
D: .
CDR3: CASSTMLAQYF
DNA: TGTGCCAGCAGCACTATGTTAGCGCAGTATTTT

V: TRBV27
J: TRBJ2-2
size: .
D: .
CDR3: CASSRTVGGELFF
DNA: TGTGCCAGCAGCCGCACGGTTGGCGGGGAGCTGTTTTTT

V: TRBV9
J: TRBJ2-7
size: once
D: .
CDR3: CASSVEAGTDYEQYF
DNA: TGTGCCAGCAGCGTAGAGGCCGGGACGGACTACGAGCAGTACTTC

V: TRBV27
J: TRBJ1-2
size: .
D: .
CDR3: CASSLRIGGYYGYTF
DNA: TGTGCCAGCAGTTTACGAATCGGGGGGTACTATGGCTACACCTTC

V: TRBV7-8
J: TRBJ2-3
size: .
D: .
CDR3: CASSLEDTSSTDTQYF
DNA: TGTGCCAGCAGCTTAGAGGACACCTCTAGCACAGATACGCAGTATTTT

V: TRBV15
J: TRBJ2-1
size: .
D: TRBD1
CDR3: CATSPDRVHNEQFF
DNA: TGTGCCACCAGCCCTGACAGGGTTCACAATGAGCAGTTCTTC

V: TRBV15
J: TRBJ2-7
size: once
D: .
CDR3: CATSRDLYEQYF
DNA: TGTGCCACCAGCAGAGATTTGTACGAGCAGTACTTC

V: TRBV19
J: TRBJ2-7
size: .
D: .
CDR3: CASSIRARDYEQYF
DNA: TGTGCCAGTAGTATCAGGGCCCGGGACTACGAGCAGTACTTC

V: TRBV5-1
J: TRBJ2-1
size: .
D: .
CDR3: CASSLTENEQFF
DNA: TGCGCCAGCAGCTTGACAGAGAATGAGCAGTTCTTC

V: TRBV28
J: TRBJ1-5
size: .
D: .
CDR3: CASSLVLGAANQPQHF
DNA: TGTGCCAGCAGTTTAGTGCTGGGGGCAGCCAATCAGCCCCAGCATTTT

V: TRBV27
J: TRBJ2-7
size: .
D: TRBD1
CDR3: CASSFLPGQGSSYEQYF
DNA: TGTGCCAGCAGTTTTCTCCCGGGACAGGGCTCTTCCTACGAGCAGTACTTC

V: TRBV11-2
J: TRBJ2-1
size: .
D: .
CDR3: CASSPVPSLDSYNEQFF
DNA: TGTGCCAGCAGCCCAGTCCCTAGCCTGGACTCCTACAATGAGCAGTTCTTC